The 29 T cell receptor beta chains in this list originate from one sample, sequenced in a study of cytomegalovirus exposure and HLA in healthy donors. Primers included in the PCR were 60 Vbeta and 13 Jbeta primers. The method was immunoSEQ multiplex PCR; TCRdb's version includes in-frame clones alone and lacks a portion of them. The table lists 150,000 to 200,000 clones, with 6.5% in the top ten. The sample consisted of PBMCs. These receptors were obtained from a man aged 25 to 40 in good health and CMV-seronegative.

V is TRBV5-6 and J is TRBJ2-5; unclear D gene. CDR1 is SGHDT, CDR2 YYEEEE, per germline. V was clipped by 4 bases and J by 6 bases, with 7 bases between them. This CDR3 comprises 11 residues. CDR3 sequence reads: CASSLVQTQYF. The CDR3 DNA reads TGTGCCAGCAGCCTTGTCCAGACCCAGTACTTC.

The V call is TRBV5-4, the J call TRBJ1-1; TRBD1 aligns across 7 bases. The CDR3 is 15 residues long. With V trimmed by 2 bases and J by 0 bases, 4 bases remained unmatched. In germline, CDR1 is SGHNT, CDR2 YYREEE (reference sequence). The CDR3 nucleotides are TGTGCCAGCAGCTTAATGACAGGGCTGAACACTGAAGCTTTCTTT. It codes for CASSLMTGLNTEAFF.

This chain connects TRBV7-2 to TRBJ1-5, with 9 bases lining up with TRBD1. The CDR3 length is 15 residues. J was trimmed by 4 bases and V by 7 bases; bases with no gene match: 8. Germline-derived CDR1 and CDR2 are SGHTA and FQGNSA. The CDR3 nucleotides read TGTGCCAGCACCAGGACAGGGGTCTCAAATCAGCCCCAGCATTTT. Translating it yields CASTRTGVSNQPQHF. Variable domain in full (rest from reference TRBV7-2 and TRBJ1-5): GAGVSQSPSNKVTEKGKDVELRCDPISGHTALYWYRQSLGQGLEFLIYFQGNSAPDKSGLPSDRFSAERTGGSVSTLTIQRTQQEDSAVYLCASTRTGVSNQPQHFGDGTRLSIL.

The genes are TRBV7-9 and TRBJ2-1, with 12 bases lining up with TRBD1. This CDR3 has 16 residues. V lost 5 bases to trimming and J lost 10 bases; unmatched junction nucleotides: 12. The germline CDR1 and CDR2 sequences are SEHNR and FQNEAQ (reference sequence). The CDR3 nucleotides are TGTGCCAGCAGCCCCCCGGGACAGGGGGCAAAAGGGGAGCAGTTCTTC. This translates into CASSPPGQGAKGEQFF.

The chain has TRBV27 and TRBJ1-2, with a tentative D call TRBD1 (6 bases). The CDR3 covers 13 residues. Between the trimmed V and J ends, which lost 2 bases and 9 bases, there was a span of 13 bases. Germline V gene sequence: CDR1 MNHEY, CDR2 SMNVEV (reference sequence). The CDR3 DNA follows: TGTGCCAGCAGTTTACAAGGACAGCGGCGCTACACCTTC. It yields the protein CASSLQGQRRYTF.

The rearrangement uses TRBV5-5 and TRBJ1-1; D ambiguous. The CDR3 covers 13 residues. Germline-derived CDR1 and CDR2 are SGHKS and YYEKEE (reference sequence). Trimming shortened V by 4 bases and J by 3 bases, and 10 bases separated the two germline ends. CDR3 loop: CASSQSPDTEAFF. The CDR3 nucleotides read TGTGCCAGCAGCCAGTCTCCCGACACTGAAGCTTTCTTT.

V is TRBV7-9 and J is TRBJ2-3; D is ambiguous. With 4 bases removed from V and 5 bases from J, the gap between germline ends came to 13 bases. The CDR3 has 14 residues. CDR1 and CDR2 from the germline V gene are SEHNR and FQNEAQ (reference sequence). The CDR3 loop reads CASSSLAARDTQYF. The CDR3 DNA is TGTGCCAGCAGCTCCTTGGCGGCGAGAGATACGCAGTATTTT. Filled out from reference TRBV7-9 and TRBJ2-3, the complete variable domain reads DTGVSQNPRHKITKRGQNVTFRCDPISEHNRLYWYRQTLGQGPEFLTYFQNEAQLEKSRLLSDRFSAERPKGSFSTLEIQRTEQGDSAMYLCASSSLAARDTQYFGPGTRLTVL.

The chain recombines TRBV5-6 with TRBJ2-1; 9 positions match TRBD1. V trimming: 4 bases; J trimming: 3 bases; junction bases outside the gene matches: 5. The CDR3 covers 15 residues. Germline V gene sequence: CDR1 SGHDT, CDR2 YYEEEE. The CDR3 reads CASSTLTGGYNEQFF. DNA for the CDR3: TGTGCCAGCAGCACCTTGACAGGGGGCTACAATGAGCAGTTCTTC.

Written as DNA, the CDR3 is TGTGCCAGCAGCCAATCCGATTGGGCCGGAAAACTGTTTTTT. It yields the protein CASSQSDWAGKLFF. The chain joins TRBV7-8 to TRBJ1-4; D call uncertain. The germline CDR1 and CDR2 sequences are SGHVS and FQNEAQ. The V end was cut by 5 bases, the J end by 10 bases, with 17 bases between. This CDR3 contains 14 residues.

The chain employs TRBV9 and TRBJ2-7; D is ambiguous. V lost 3 bases to trimming and J lost 2 bases, with 12 bases between them. The CDR3 runs to 14 residues. In germline, CDR1 is SGDLS, CDR2 YYNGEE. CDR3 in amino acids: CASSEEAVPYEQYF. CDR3 nucleotides: TGTGCCAGCAGCGAAGAGGCGGTTCCCTACGAGCAGTACTTC.

This rearrangement joins TRBV6-6 to TRBJ1-5, with 8 bases identical to TRBD1. The V gene end was trimmed by 1 base and the J gene end by 5 bases; junction bases not matched to a gene: 7. CDR1 is MNHNY and CDR2 is SVGAGI in the germline V gene (reference sequence). This CDR3 has 16 amino acids. The CDR3 is CASSYYRDRGDQPQHF. Here the CDR3 DNA reads TGTGCCAGCAGTTACTATCGCGACAGGGGAGATCAGCCCCAGCATTTT.

This chain links TRBV11-3 with TRBJ2-3, with 9 positions matching TRBD2. CDR1 is SGHNT and CDR2 is YENEEA in the germline V gene. CDR3 length: 15 amino acids. J lost 2 bases, V lost 2 bases, and 2 bases had no gene match. The CDR3: CASSLLAGSTDTQYF. Here the CDR3 DNA reads TGTGCCAGCAGCTTACTAGCGGGGTCCACAGATACGCAGTATTTT.

This chain uses TRBV25-1 with TRBJ2-7; tentative D call: TRBD2 (6 bases). V was pared by 3 bases and J by 12 bases, with 15 bases between. This CDR3 comprises 12 residues. The germline V gene has CDR1 MGHDK and CDR2 SYGVNS. CDR3: CASSEDYQQPYF. The DNA for the CDR3 is TGTGCCAGCAGTGAGGACTATCAGCAGCCGTACTTC.

CDR3 bases: TGTGCCACCGGGGAGGGGAGATATAGCAATCAGCCCCAGCATTTT. Protein: CATGEGRYSNQPQHF. The chain employs TRBV6-6 and TRBJ1-5, with D possibly TRBD1 on 5 matching bases. From germline, CDR1 is MNHNY and CDR2 SVGAGI (reference sequence). This CDR3 is built from 15 residues. V shed 10 bases and J shed 0 bases, with 16 bases lying between them.

The CDR3 here is CASSLTGNSGANVLTF. The CDR3 region has the DNA TGCGCCAGCAGCTTAACAGGGAACTCTGGGGCCAACGTCCTGACTTTC. This chain connects TRBV5-1 to TRBJ2-6; possibly TRBD1 for D (6 bases). The CDR3 is 16 residues long. Trimming removed 2 bases from V and 0 bases from J, with 9 bases in between. Germline lookup yields CDR1 SGHRS and CDR2 YFSETQ.

V gene TRBV5-1 combines with J gene TRBJ1-2; TRBD1 matches 9 bases. CDR1 is SGHRS and CDR2 is YFSETQ in the germline V gene. CDR3 length: 13 amino acids. V lost 4 bases to trimming and J lost 14 bases; unmatched junction nucleotides: 12. The CDR3 DNA reads TGCGCCAGCAGCCCGGGACAGGGTAATAGGTGGACCTTC. Encoded protein: CASSPGQGNRWTF.

The chain employs TRBV7-6 and TRBJ2-7, with 11 bases fitting TRBD1. With V trimmed by 5 bases and J by 4 bases, 7 bases remained unmatched. Germline values: CDR1 SGHVS, CDR2 FNYEAQ. This CDR3 comprises 15 residues. The CDR3 DNA follows: TGTGCCAGCAGCACCAGGACAGGGGGCGAATACGAGCAGTACTTC. Translating it yields CASSTRTGGEYEQYF. Filled out from reference TRBV7-6 and TRBJ2-7, the complete variable domain reads GAGVSQSPRYKVTKRGQDVALRCDPISGHVSLYWYRQALGQGPEFLTYFNYEAQQDKSGLPNDRFSAERPEGSISTLTIQRTEQRDSAMYRCASSTRTGGEYEQYFGPGTRLTVT.

The genes are TRBV19 and TRBJ2-1; unclear D gene. The CDR3 totals 14 residues. The germline V and J ends were trimmed by 2 bases and 0 bases, with 5 bases remaining between them. CDR1 LNHDA and CDR2 SQIVND come from the germline V gene (reference sequence). CDR3 in DNA: TGTGCCAGTAGTATATCCCGCTCCTACAATGAGCAGTTCTTC. Translating gives CASSISRSYNEQFF. Full variable domain (missing parts from reference TRBV19 and TRBJ2-1): DGGITQSPKYLFRKEGQNVTLSCEQNLNHDAMYWYRQDPGQGLRLIYYSQIVNDFQKGDIAEGYSVSREKKESFPLTVTSAQKNPTAFYLCASSISRSYNEQFFGPGTRLTVL.

V and J are TRBV27 and TRBJ2-2; the D gene is possibly TRBD1 (6 bases). Germline loops: CDR1 MNHEY, CDR2 SMNVEV (reference sequence). Trimming took 5 bases from V and 1 from J, leaving 8 bases between them. This CDR3 is built from 14 residues. The CDR3 is CASSKQGNTGELFF. Written as DNA, the CDR3 is TGTGCCAGCAGTAAACAGGGGAACACCGGGGAGCTGTTTTTT.

The rearrangement joins TRBV19 to TRBJ1-1; D not certain. CDR1 and CDR2 from the germline V gene are LNHDA and SQIVND (reference sequence). The V end lost 5 bases, the J end lost 5 bases, and 12 bases lay between the germline ends. This CDR3 is 13 amino acids long. In nucleotides, the CDR3 is TGTGCCAGTAGTGGGCGGAGGGAGACTGAAGCTTTCTTT. Translated: CASSGRRETEAFF.

V is TRBV28 and J is TRBJ2-7; 7 bases line up with TRBD2. Trimming at V came to 3 bases and at J to 1 base, leaving 6 bases not matched to a gene. The CDR3 spans 15 residues. The germline V gene has CDR1 MDHEN and CDR2 SYDVKM. The CDR3 sequence is CASSFPRDYSYEQYF. The DNA for the CDR3 is TGTGCCAGCAGTTTCCCCCGGGACTATTCCTACGAGCAGTACTTC. Full variable domain (outside the CDR3, taken from reference TRBV28 and TRBJ2-7): DVKVTQSSRYLVKRTGEKVFLECVQDMDHENMFWYRQDPGLGLRLIYFSYDVKMKEKGDIPEGYSVSREKKERFSLILESASTNQTSMYLCASSFPRDYSYEQYFGPGTRLTVT.

The chain recombines TRBV30 with TRBJ1-1; TRBD1 might be the D (6 bases). This CDR3 is built from 16 residues. Germline V gene sequence: CDR1 GTSNPN, CDR2 SVGIG (reference sequence). Between the trimmed V and J ends, which lost 4 bases and 0 bases, there was a span of 18 bases. The CDR3 coding sequence is TGTGCCTGGACAGATCCGCAGGGGTTTATGAACACTGAAGCTTTCTTT. This translates into CAWTDPQGFMNTEAFF.

On this clone: This specimen includes other DNA sequences encoding the same CDR3. The V call is TRBV10-3, the J call TRBJ2-7, with 11 bases fitting TRBD1. After removal of 2 bases from V and 4 bases from J, the junction contained 4 bases not matched to a gene. From germline, CDR1 is ENHRY and CDR2 SYGVKD. There are 15 residues in the CDR3. The CDR3 protein is CAISERDRGVYEQYF. CDR3 nucleotides: TGTGCCATCAGTGAGCGGGACAGGGGGGTTTACGAGCAGTACTTC.

The rearrangement joins TRBV5-1 to TRBJ1-4, with 7 bases fitting TRBD1. Germline values: CDR1 SGHRS, CDR2 YFSETQ. This CDR3 contains 15 residues. V trimming: 0 bases; J trimming: 10 bases; junction bases outside the gene matches: 9. The CDR3: CASSLDRGPSRKLFF. CDR3 nucleotide sequence: TGCGCCAGCAGCTTGGACAGGGGCCCCTCGAGAAAACTGTTTTTT.

The chain joins TRBV7-8 to TRBJ1-2; D is unresolved. The CDR3 has 14 amino acids. Germline V gene sequence: CDR1 SGHVS, CDR2 FQNEAQ. The germline V and J ends were trimmed by 1 base and 8 bases, with 14 bases remaining between them. CDR3: CASSLEAGLGGYTF. The CDR3 nucleotides read TGTGCCAGCAGCTTAGAAGCCGGCTTGGGCGGCTACACCTTC.

This chain uses TRBV4-2 with TRBJ2-7; 9 nucleotides match TRBD2. The CDR3 runs to 16 residues. CDR1 and CDR2 (germline): LGHNA, YNFKEQ. The junction had 8 bases not matched to a gene; V was cut back by 4 bases and J by 1 base. In nucleotides, the CDR3 is TGTGCCAGCAGCCGCCTTAGCGGGAGAGAATCCTACGAGCAGTACTTC. It codes for CASSRLSGRESYEQYF.

The genes are TRBV15 and TRBJ2-7, with D perhaps TRBD2 (6 bases). Germline values: CDR1 LNHNV, CDR2 YYDKDF (reference sequence). The CDR3 runs to 14 residues. Trimming shortened V by 3 bases and J by 6 bases, and 15 bases separated the two germline ends. The chain's CDR3 is CATSRRDGFSEQYF. The DNA of the CDR3 is TGTGCCACCAGCAGGCGGGACGGGTTTTCCGAGCAGTACTTC.

The J gene is TRBJ2-2, the V gene TRBV18; 7 nucleotides line up with TRBD2. J gave up 0 bases and V 3 bases, and 10 bases lay outside the gene matches. Germline CDR1 is KGHSH and CDR2 is LQKENI. The CDR3 has 18 residues. This CDR3 is CASSPDPVGGTNTGELFF. CDR3 DNA: TGTGCCAGCTCACCCGACCCAGTGGGGGGGACGAACACCGGGGAGCTGTTTTTT.

J is TRBJ1-2 and V is TRBV10-3, with D possibly TRBD1 on 6 matching bases. The CDR3 consists of 12 residues. Trimming took off 7 bases at V and 4 bases at J, with 10 bases between the two ends. Germline V gives CDR1 ENHRY, CDR2 SYGVKD. The CDR3 coding sequence is TGTGCCATCAAGGCAGGGGTCTATGGCTACACCTTC. Translating gives CAIKAGVYGYTF.